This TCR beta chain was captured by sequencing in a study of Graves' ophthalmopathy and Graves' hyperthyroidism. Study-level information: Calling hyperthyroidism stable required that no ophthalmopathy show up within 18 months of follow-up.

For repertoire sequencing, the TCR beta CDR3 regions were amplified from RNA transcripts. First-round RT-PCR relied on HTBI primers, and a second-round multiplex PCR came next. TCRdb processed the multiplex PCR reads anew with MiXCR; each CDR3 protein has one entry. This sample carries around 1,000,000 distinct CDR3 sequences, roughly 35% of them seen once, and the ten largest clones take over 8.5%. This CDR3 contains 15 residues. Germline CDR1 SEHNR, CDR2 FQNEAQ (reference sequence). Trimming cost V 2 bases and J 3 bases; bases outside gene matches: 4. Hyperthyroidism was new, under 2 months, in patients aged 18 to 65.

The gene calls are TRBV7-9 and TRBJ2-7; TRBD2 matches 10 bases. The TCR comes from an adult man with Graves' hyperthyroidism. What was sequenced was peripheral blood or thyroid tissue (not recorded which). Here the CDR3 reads CASSLQASGSYEQYF. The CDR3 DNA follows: TGTGCCAGCAGCTTACAGGCTAGCGGGAGCTACGAGCAGTACTTC.